This T cell receptor beta chain was sequenced for a study of OX40 agonist ivuxolimab in advanced cancers. CDR3 length: 14 residues. The V gene's germline CDR1 is LGHNA and CDR2 YSLEER. V lost 4 bases to trimming and J lost 7 bases; unmatched junction nucleotides: 6. Assay: immunoSEQ multiplex PCR; the TCRdb copy retains only in-frame clones and omits some. Of about 71,000 clones listed, 90% to 95% were seen once; the top ten hold roughly 15%. The chain combines TRBV4-3 with TRBJ1-5; 8 bases map to TRBD1. The sample in question was CD4+ or CD8+ T cells sorted from blood, obtained in a trial of the OX40 agonist ivuxolimab. This TCR was sampled from an adult with an advanced solid tumor such as melanoma, head and neck, liver or kidney cancer. CDR3 residues: CASSLGQGGQPQHF. The CDR3 nucleotides read TGCGCCAGCAGCCTTGGACAGGGCGGGCAGCCCCAGCATTTT.